The 2 T cell receptor beta chains reported below all come from one sample, sequenced in a study of T cell changes during pregnancy in multiple sclerosis. Method: immunoSEQ multiplex PCR; TCRdb's copy keeps in-frame clones and lacks some. This sample has about 40,000 clones; 80% to 90% occur once, and the top ten carry around 5%. Here the sequenced sample was peripheral blood, taken in the first trimester of pregnancy. These receptors all stem from a female donor in good health, enrolled as a control in a pregnancy study.

The chain uses TRBV10-2 and TRBJ2-5, with 7 bases fitting TRBD2. Germline CDR1 WSHSY, CDR2 SAAADI. The CDR3 loop spans 16 amino acids. Germline trimming cut 4 bases from V and 1 base from J; bases unmatched to any gene: 9. Here the CDR3 reads CASSGGGSGPQETQYF. CDR3 DNA sequence: TGCGCCAGCAGTGGGGGAGGTAGCGGGCCCCAAGAGACCCAGTACTTC.

This clone was seen more than once but under ten times. The genes are TRBV4-3 and TRBJ2-1; TRBD2 matches 14 bases. This CDR3 contains 19 residues. The germline V gene has CDR1 LGHNA and CDR2 YSLEER. With 1 base clipped from V and 0 bases from J, the junction kept 5 bases outside the gene matches. The CDR3 region has the DNA TGCGCCAGCAGCCAAGGGACTAGCGGGGGGCTTCCCTCCTACAATGAGCAGTTCTTC. Translation gives CASSQGTSGGLPSYNEQFF.